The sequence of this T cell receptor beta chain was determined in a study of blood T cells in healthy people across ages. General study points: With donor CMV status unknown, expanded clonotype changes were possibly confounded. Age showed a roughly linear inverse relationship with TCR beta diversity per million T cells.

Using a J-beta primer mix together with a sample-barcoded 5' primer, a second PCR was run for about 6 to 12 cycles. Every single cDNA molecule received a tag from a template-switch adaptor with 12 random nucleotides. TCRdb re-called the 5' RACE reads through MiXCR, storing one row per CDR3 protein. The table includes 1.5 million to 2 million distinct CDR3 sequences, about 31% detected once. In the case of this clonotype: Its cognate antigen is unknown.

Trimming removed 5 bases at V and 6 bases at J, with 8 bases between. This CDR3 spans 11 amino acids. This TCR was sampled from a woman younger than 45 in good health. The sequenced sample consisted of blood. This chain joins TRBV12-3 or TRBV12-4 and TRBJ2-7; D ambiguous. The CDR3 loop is CASSIKGEQYF. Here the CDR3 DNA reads TGTGCCAGCAGTATTAAAGGCGAGCAGTACTTC.